This TCR beta chain was sequenced for a study of CD8+CD57+ T cells in acquired aplastic anemia. The wider study: The sorted CD4+ and CD8+ cells yielded an average approximately 3 ug of DNA. Healthy donors yielded around 10 million CD4+ cell reads on average.

The CDR3 is made up of 15 amino acids. V was clipped by 6 bases and J by 4 bases; unmatched bases: 9. Germline V gene lookup returns CDR1 DFQATT and CDR2 SNEGSKA (reference sequence). The study's findings and limits: Overlap between patients and controls comprised roughly 30 CD8+ CDR3 sequences. CD8+ Simpson's diversity in patients was not significantly different from that in controls.

Comments on this clonotype: Antigen specificity is unknown.

Template material for TCR beta VDJ and CDR3 profiling consisted of genomic DNA. Each CDR3 protein is one row after TCRdb ran MiXCR on the reads. The table includes 350,000 to 450,000 distinct CDR3 sequences, 55% to 75% detected once. The sequencing sample was made of sorted CD4+, CD8+, or CD8+CD57+ T cells (not recorded which) from PBMCs. The TCR was taken from a human donor in good health, serving as a control. The genes are TRBV20-1 and TRBJ1-6; TRBD1 agrees at 7 bases. The CDR3 is CSANRGGRYNSPLHF. The CDR3 DNA follows: TGCAGTGCAAACAGGGGAGGAAGATATAATTCACCCCTCCACTTT.